Given below is one TCR beta chain in context. This entry comes from a study of blood T cell repertoires in COVID-19. This CDR3 is 16 amino acids long. Trimming shortened V by 3 bases and J by 5 bases, and 16 bases separated the two germline ends. Germline values: CDR1 SGHNT, CDR2 YENEEA. Original data processing: How many nucleated cells were present was estimated from reference gene primer amplification. Data came from immunoSEQ multiplex PCR; TCRdb stores just in-frame clones and leaves some out. The DNA gave D and trimming, while V, J and clone size come from that table. The sample contains 150,000 to 200,000 clones, around 76% of which appear only once.

Sequencing input: peripheral blood. The chain links TRBV11-3 to TRBJ2-2; D is possibly TRBD1 (6 bases). The sequence derives from a woman in her seventies with acute or convalescent COVID-19. CDR3 DNA sequence: TGTGCCAGCAGCTTCAGGGGTTCAACAGGGACCGGGGAGCTGTTTTTT. It translates to CASSFRGSTGTGELFF.